This TCR beta chain was recorded in a study of blood T cell repertoires in COVID-19 (dated by TCRdb to 2020 to 2021). Regarding the research as a whole: Collaborator samples came from the United States, Italy and Spain and covered acute and convalescent phases of COVID-19. The material from the prospective study consisted of cDNA or gDNA derived from T cells, B-cell-depleted T cells, or PBMCs. Deeply sampled blood TCRbeta repertoires from subjects exposed to, actively infected with, or recovered from COVID-19 were included in the dataset. The repertoires were released in a freely available public database meant as a resource for research on the immune response to SARS-CoV-2. Samples were obtained from the ongoing ImmuneRACE study (first 160 participants) and from 1,000 to 1,500 subjects provided by 6 global collaborators. Nearly every sample came with metadata listing a de-identified subject ID, COVID-19 status, age in years and sex. Where available, HLA class I and class II types were taken from metadata supplied by the sample provider and were not determined by assay-based typing.

Results and caveats for the whole study, not just this receptor: The amount of clinical and demographic metadata varied by source and participant and was provided uncurated.

The immunoSEQ Assay, a bias-controlled multiplex PCR, was used to amplify TCRbeta CDR3 regions from genomic DNA. The paper's processing steps were these. The number of nucleated cells in each sample was estimated by amplification of reference gene primers within the assay. To quantify the absolute abundance of each unique TCRbeta CDR3 rearrangement, sequence reads were collapsed and filtered. For each sample, productive Simpson clonality was calculated as the square root of Simpson's diversity index over productive rearrangements. TCRdb's version of the immuneACCESS table is confined to in-frame rearrangements and falls short of the full clone set. An unresolved V gene accounts for under half of the shortfall where checked; the remainder is of unknown origin. V and J calls plus clone size are reproduced from that table; the DNA served to infer D and trimming. The sample table contains about 55,000 clones; only one count was recorded for 80% to 85% of them. About 2% of the sample rests with the top ten.

Comment on this clone: It lacks a known antigen. Per-nucleotide qualities are absent, and no much larger clonotype sits a single base away.

From the germline V gene, CDR1 is SNHLY and CDR2 is FYNNEI. Measured from the cysteine to the phenylalanine, the CDR3 is 14 residues long. Only CDR3 DNA is held: 42 bases, read in frame from base 1. From V the trimming removes 6 bases and from J it removes 8 bases, while the gene matches leave 11 bases of the junction unaccounted for. Collaborating institutions collected whole blood in K2EDTA tubes following their own protocols. For TCRbeta analysis, collaborators shipped samples in one of three forms: frozen whole blood, isolated PBMCs, or DNA extracted from either of those sample types. Sequencing used peripheral blood. The chain is encoded by TRBV2 joined to TRBJ2-3, and TRBD1 aligns with 7 junction nucleotides. The clonotype comes from a woman aged 60 to 75 with acute or convalescent COVID-19. The sequenced DNA is TGTGCCAGCAGCGCAGACAGGGATTGGGGTACGCAGTATTTT. It encodes CASSADRDWGTQYF.